Each of the 8 T cell receptor beta chains below was sequenced from the same sample in a study of T-cell memory formation after mild COVID-19. One entry per CDR3 protein results from TCRdb running MiXCR on the 5' RACE reads. The table includes about 250,000 distinct CDR3 sequences, less than 20% detected once. Sequencing input: PBMCs or a T cell subset sorted from them (not recorded which). The receptors derive from a man in his late teens or twenties who had mild COVID-19 (a few samples of this study predate the infection). Cell type and time point are not known.

This clonotype was recorded a few times. The chain links TRBV6-5 to TRBJ2-7; the D call may be TRBD1 or TRBD2 (5 bases each). The germline V gene has CDR1 MNHEY and CDR2 SVGAGI. The CDR3 contains 13 residues. V was shortened by 6 bases and J by 4 bases, with 13 bases between the two germline ends. The CDR3 DNA reads as TGTGCCAGCAGGGAGACCGGGGCATACGAGCAGTACTTC. It specifies CASRETGAYEQYF.

V usage is TRBV29-1 and J usage is TRBJ1-2; D gene uncertain. Germline V gene sequence: CDR1 SQVTM, CDR2 ANQGSEA. CDR3 length: 12 amino acids. The V end lost 7 bases, the J end lost 6 bases, and 15 bases lay between the germline ends. DNA for the CDR3: TGCAGCGGGCTACCAGATAAGGATGGCTACACCTTC. Translation gives CSGLPDKDGYTF.

The chain couples TRBV29-1 to TRBJ2-3; 8 bases are a match to TRBD1. The CDR3 runs to 16 residues. With 7 bases clipped from V and 0 bases from J, the junction kept 12 bases outside the gene matches. CDR1 and CDR2 (germline): SQVTM, ANQGSEA. The CDR3 DNA reads as TGCAGCGGGACAGGGCCCCCCGGGGCTAGCACAGATACGCAGTATTTT. Residues: CSGTGPPGASTDTQYF.

In its sample, this clonotype was seen a few times. A much larger clonotype is one base distant, so this may be a read error. The rearrangement uses TRBV7-2 and TRBJ2-1; 7 positions match TRBD2. With 1 base clipped from V and 1 base from J, the junction kept 1 base outside the gene matches. CDR1 and CDR2 (germline): SGHTA, FQGNSA. This CDR3 spans 15 amino acids. The CDR3 region is CASSLVGRSYNEQFF. The CDR3 DNA sequence: TGTGCCAGCAGCTTAGTCGGGAGGTCCTACAATGAGCAGTTCTTC.

This clonotype has ten or more counts. The CDR3 DNA is TGTGCCAGCAGCTTAATGAGGGGGAGCACAGATACGCAGTATTTT. Translated: CASSLMRGSTDTQYF. The chain combines TRBV7-2 with TRBJ2-3, with a possible D match to TRBD1 (6 bases). CDR1 SGHTA and CDR2 FQGNSA come from the germline V gene. The V end lost 2 bases, the J end lost 0 bases, and 9 bases lay between the germline ends. This CDR3 is built from 15 residues.

The chain joins TRBV7-2 to TRBJ2-5, with D tentatively TRBD2 (6 bases). The germline CDR1 and CDR2 sequences are SGHTA and FQGNSA. This CDR3 is 14 amino acids long. V was pared by 1 base and J by 1 base, with 7 bases between. The CDR3 spells CASSLGGLQETQYF. The CDR3 DNA reads as TGTGCCAGCAGCTTAGGGGGACTCCAAGAGACCCAGTACTTC.

In this sample, this clonotype turned up a few times. This chain connects TRBV4-1 to TRBJ2-2; 7 bases align to TRBD1. J lost 4 bases, V lost 3 bases, and 2 bases had no gene match. The CDR3 has 14 amino acids. The germline CDR1 and CDR2 sequences are MGHRA and YSYEKL. The DNA of the CDR3 is TGCGCCAGCAGCCAGACAGGGCTCACCGGGGAGCTGTTTTTT. It encodes CASSQTGLTGELFF.

This chain connects TRBV6-1 to TRBJ1-2; 9 bases fit TRBD1. The CDR3 runs to 13 residues. Germline V CDR1 and CDR2: MNHNS, SASEGT. With V trimmed by 8 bases and J by 3 bases, 4 bases remained unmatched. This CDR3 reads CASEWDRDYGYTF. For the CDR3, the DNA is TGTGCCAGCGAGTGGGACAGGGACTATGGCTACACCTTC.